The 23 T cell receptor beta chains presented below share a single source sample, sequenced in a study of T-cell memory formation after mild COVID-19. TCRdb analysed the 5' RACE reads with MiXCR anew, one entry per CDR3 protein. Among roughly 340,000 distinct CDR3 sequences listed, 20% to 25% were seen once. The sample consisted of PBMCs or a T cell subset sorted from them (not recorded which). All receptors come from a man between 18 and 29 years old who had mild COVID-19 (a few samples of this study predate the infection). Cell type and time point are not known.

The chain is built from TRBV10-2 and TRBJ2-5; D is undetermined. V was cut by 3 bases and J by 2 bases, with 4 bases left in between. CDR1 and CDR2 from the germline V gene are WSHSY and SAAADI. The CDR3 runs 12 residues. CDR3: CASSDEQETQYF. The CDR3 DNA sequence: TGCGCCAGCAGTGATGAGCAAGAGACCCAGTACTTC.

The V gene is TRBV5-6, the J gene TRBJ1-2; the D is unclear. The V gene's germline CDR1 is SGHDT and CDR2 YYEEEE. This CDR3 is built from 9 residues. CDR3 sequence (DNA): TGTGTCATGACGCATGGCTACACCTTC. It yields the protein CVMTHGYTF. The full variable domain, rest sourced from reference TRBV5-6 and TRBJ1-2, is DAGVTQSPTHLIKTRGQQVTLRCSPKSGHDTVSWYQQALGQGPQFIFQYYEEEERQRGNFPDRFSGHQFPNYSSELNVNALLLGDSALYLCVMTHGYTFGSGTRLTVV.

In its sample, this clonotype was seen a few times. The chain recombines TRBV7-8 with TRBJ2-5; D is perhaps TRBD1 or TRBD2 (6 bases each). Germline assignment: CDR1 SGHVS and CDR2 FQNEAQ. The CDR3 length is 16 residues. Trimming cost V 1 base and J 5 bases, with 17 bases left between them. The CDR3 region is CASSLVWVGGRETQYF. DNA for the CDR3: TGTGCCAGCAGCTTAGTTTGGGTGGGGGGCCGCGAGACCCAGTACTTC.

The rearrangement links TRBV7-9 to TRBJ1-2; a possible D gene is TRBD1 (5 bases). This CDR3 is built from 16 residues. The germline V gene has CDR1 SEHNR and CDR2 FQNEAQ (reference sequence). V shed 5 bases and J shed 4 bases, with 20 bases lying between them. This CDR3 reads CASSAAGTRRAYGYTF. CDR3 sequence (DNA): TGTGCCAGCAGCGCCGCCGGGACCCGGAGGGCCTATGGCTACACCTTC.

V is TRBV10-2 and J is TRBJ1-5; D gene uncertain. V lost 2 bases to trimming and J lost 0 bases, with 11 bases between them. The CDR3 consists of 16 residues. Germline-derived CDR1 and CDR2 are WSHSY and SAAADI. The CDR3 sequence: CASSENPGNSNQPQHF. The CDR3 DNA is TGCGCCAGCAGTGAGAATCCAGGAAATAGCAATCAGCCCCAGCATTTT.

This clonotype has a handful of counts. The chain carries TRBV18 and TRBJ2-5, with a weak D call TRBD1 (5 bases). The V gene's germline CDR1 is KGHSH and CDR2 LQKENI. The CDR3 totals 13 residues. V lost 4 bases, J lost 5 bases, and 11 bases lay in between. CDR3 DNA sequence: TGTGCCAGCTCACGGACAACTCGGGAGACCCAGTACTTC. It codes for CASSRTTRETQYF.

This chain links TRBV4-3 with TRBJ2-1; 16 positions agree with TRBD2. The CDR3 has 19 amino acids. Germline-derived CDR1 and CDR2 are LGHNA and YSLEER. Trimming at V came to 4 bases and at J to 3 bases, leaving 9 bases not matched to a gene. The CDR3 loop reads CASSPTGLAGGPRYNEQFF. In DNA, the CDR3 is TGCGCCAGCAGCCCAACGGGACTAGCGGGGGGGCCTCGCTACAATGAGCAGTTCTTC.

This chain connects TRBV4-2 to TRBJ2-3; TRBD1 or TRBD2 may be the D gene (5 bases each). The V end lost 5 bases, the J end lost 0 bases, and 9 bases lay between the germline ends. Germline CDR1 reads LGHNA; CDR2 reads YNFKEQ. This CDR3 comprises 14 residues. This CDR3 is CASSGGPSTDTQYF. The DNA of the CDR3 is TGTGCCAGCAGCGGGGGACCCAGCACAGATACGCAGTATTTT.

This clonotype has ten or more counts. This rearrangement joins TRBV4-3 to TRBJ1-2; 9 bases are shared with TRBD1. The CDR3 extends over 14 amino acids. J lost 8 bases, V lost 0 bases, and 4 bases had no gene match. Germline V gives CDR1 LGHNA, CDR2 YSLEER. The CDR3 bases are TGCGCCAGCAGCCAAGAAGACAGGGGGAGGGGCTACACCTTC. It yields the protein CASSQEDRGRGYTF.

Many counts were recorded for this clonotype. This chain connects TRBV12-3 or TRBV12-4 to TRBJ2-1; the match to TRBD2 covers 8 bases. V was pared by 6 bases and J by 3 bases, with 7 bases of the junction left unmatched. The CDR3 runs 15 residues. As DNA, the CDR3 is TGTGCCAGCAGCCGGGGACTAGGTGGCTACAATGAGCAGTTCTTC. Translation: CASSRGLGGYNEQFF.

This clonotype was seen a few times. The chain links TRBV10-2 to TRBJ1-5; D unresolved. The CDR3 covers 14 residues. Per the germline V gene, CDR1 is WSHSY and CDR2 is SAAADI. Trimming took 2 bases from V and 4 from J, leaving 9 bases between them. For the CDR3, the DNA is TGCGCCAGCAGTGAGATTCGTGCAAATCAGCCCCAGCATTTT. Amino acids: CASSEIRANQPQHF.

The rearrangement uses TRBV2 and TRBJ2-3; perhaps TRBD2 as D (6 bases). This CDR3 contains 15 residues. Germline CDR1 reads SNHLY; CDR2 reads FYNNEI. V was pared by 4 bases and J by 0 bases, with 11 bases between. CDR3 loop: CASSVRRGSTDTQYF. CDR3 bases: TGTGCCAGCAGTGTGCGGCGGGGAAGCACAGATACGCAGTATTTT. Drawing the rest from reference TRBV2 and TRBJ2-3, the complete variable domain is EPEVTQTPSHQVTQMGQEVILRCVPISNHLYFYWYRQILGQKVEFLVSFYNNEISEKSEIFDDQFSVERPDGSNFTLKIRSTKLEDSAMYFCASSVRRGSTDTQYFGPGTRLTVL.

This chain links TRBV20-1 with TRBJ1-1; D is uncertain. V was shortened by 1 base and J by 0 bases, with 12 bases between the two germline ends. Germline V gene sequence: CDR1 DFQATT, CDR2 SNEGSKA (reference sequence). This CDR3 region has 15 residues. CDR3 nucleotide sequence: TGCAGTGCTAGAGTGGGAGGGAACATGAACACTGAAGCTTTCTTT. Amino acids: CSARVGGNMNTEAFF.

For this clonotype: One end of the junction does not line up with germline, which may come from a read error. The genes are TRBV12-3 or TRBV12-4 and TRBJ1-2; D is unresolved. The CDR3 extends over 11 amino acids. The CDR3 nucleotides are TGTGCCAGCAGTTTATACAGTCCAGCCGCCTTC. This sequence encodes CASSLYSPAAF.

The chain links TRBV7-9 to TRBJ1-1; D possibly corresponds to TRBD1 (5 bases). The germline V gene has CDR1 SEHNR and CDR2 FQNEAQ (reference sequence). V was shortened by 4 bases and J by 1 base, with 13 bases between the two germline ends. This CDR3 contains 15 residues. The CDR3 DNA reads TGTGCCAGCAGCTCGTGGGACGGAGAGAACACTGAAGCTTTCTTT. This translates into CASSSWDGENTEAFF.

This clonotype has more than one count but fewer than ten. V gene TRBV7-9 combines with J gene TRBJ2-1; D remains ambiguous. The germline CDR1 and CDR2 sequences are SEHNR and FQNEAQ (reference sequence). Trimming shortened V by 5 bases and J by 6 bases, and 14 bases separated the two germline ends. The CDR3 sequence is 14 residues long. The CDR3 protein is CASSPGRPLNEQFF. CDR3 bases: TGTGCCAGCAGCCCCGGTCGACCCCTCAATGAGCAGTTCTTC.

The chain is built from TRBV25-1 and TRBJ2-7, with 7 bases lining up with TRBD1. Germline loops: CDR1 MGHDK, CDR2 SYGVNS. V lost 8 bases and J lost 1; bases outside the gene matches: 5. This CDR3 region has 13 residues. The CDR3 nucleotides read TGTGCCAGCCAGCCGGGACAGTCCTACGAGCAGTACGTC. Its protein is CASQPGQSYEQYV.

The chain joins TRBV7-8 to TRBJ1-6, with D uncertain. CDR1 and CDR2 (germline): SGHVS, FQNEAQ. V was trimmed by 1 base and J by 6 bases, leaving 10 bases between them. The CDR3 has 15 residues. Written as DNA, the CDR3 is TGTGCCAGCAGCTTAGAGGCCAGGCCTAATTCACCCCTCCACTTT. Translation gives CASSLEARPNSPLHF. Supplemented by reference TRBV7-8 and TRBJ1-6, the full variable domain reads GAGVSQSPRYKVAKRGQDVALRCDPISGHVSLFWYQQALGQGPEFLTYFQNEAQLDKSGLPSDRFFAERPEGSVSTLKIQRTQQEDSAVYLCASSLEARPNSPLHFGNGTRLTVT.

This clonotype was counted between two and nine times. The V and J genes are TRBV7-6 and TRBJ2-3; 7 bases are shared with TRBD1. This CDR3 region has 12 residues. V lost 7 bases, J lost 4 bases, and 2 bases stayed unmatched. CDR1 SGHVS and CDR2 FNYEAQ come from the germline V gene. Here the CDR3 DNA reads TGTGCCAGCATGACAGGGCCAGATACGCAGTATTTT. Its translation is CASMTGPDTQYF.

The rearrangement joins TRBV9 to TRBJ2-5, with D perhaps TRBD1 or TRBD2 (6 bases each). Trimming shortened V by 0 bases and J by 5 bases, and 11 bases separated the two germline ends. Germline assignment: CDR1 SGDLS and CDR2 YYNGEE. The CDR3 is made up of 14 amino acids. The CDR3 reads CASSVEGGLETQYF. In nucleotides, the CDR3 is TGTGCCAGCAGCGTAGAGGGGGGCCTGGAGACCCAGTACTTC.

This clonotype occurred a few times. The genes are TRBV2 and TRBJ1-1; no reliable D call. CDR1 is SNHLY, CDR2 FYNNEI, per germline. V was shortened by 11 bases and J by 4 bases, with 17 bases between the two germline ends. This CDR3 is built from 13 residues. DNA of the CDR3: TGTGCCGGAAACCTGGTAGAGAGCACTGAAGCTTTCTTT. This translates into CAGNLVESTEAFF.

Ten or more counts support this clonotype. The chain combines TRBV5-1 with TRBJ2-3, with D perhaps TRBD2 (7 bases). Germline lookup yields CDR1 SGHRS and CDR2 YFSETQ. The V end lost 4 bases, the J end lost 2 bases, and 23 bases lay between the germline ends. This CDR3 is built from 18 residues. Here the CDR3 DNA reads TGCGCCAGCAGCCTTATTTCGGGGGGCCGGCTCTTCACAGATACGCAGTATTTT. Its translation is CASSLISGGRLFTDTQYF.

This clonotype showed up just a few times. The chain is built from TRBV5-5 and TRBJ2-7; TRBD2 is a possible D gene (6 bases). Germline values: CDR1 SGHKS, CDR2 YYEKEE (reference sequence). V was pared by 1 base and J by 6 bases, with 8 bases between. CDR3 size: 12 residues. The CDR3 loop is CASSLLGGEQYV. CDR3 sequence (DNA): TGTGCCAGCAGCTTGCTGGGGGGCGAGCAGTACGTC.